The entry that follows covers one T cell receptor beta chain sequence. This entry is derived from a study of blood T cell repertoires in COVID-19. Study-wide background: The United States, Italy and Spain supplied acute and convalescent COVID-19 samples. Sample material is recorded as cDNA or gDNA derived from T cells, B-cell-depleted T cells, or PBMCs.

Per the study methods: Nucleated cell number was recorded as an estimate derived from reference gene primer amplification. Only in-frame clones appear in the TCRdb table, and some are missing; sequencing was by immunoSEQ multiplex PCR. D and trimming were read from the DNA, whereas the V and J calls and clone size are those reported in that table. This sample has over 45,000 clones, with approximately 80% found just once. CDR1 and CDR2 from the germline V gene are SGHRS and YFSETQ. The V gene end was trimmed by 4 bases and the J gene end by 9 bases; junction bases not matched to a gene: 13. CDR3 length: 15 amino acids.

Sequencing was performed on peripheral blood. This chain uses TRBV5-1 with TRBJ2-1; 7 bases are shared with TRBD2. The source is a human donor with active or convalescent COVID-19. The donor label of this sample is uncertain. CDR3 coding DNA: TGCGCCAGCAGCCCGAGCGGGGCCACGCTCACTGAGCAGTTCTTC. Amino acids: CASSPSGATLTEQFF.